This TCR beta chain was recorded in a study of T-cell memory formation after mild COVID-19. A single record per CDR3 protein comes from TCRdb applying MiXCR to the 5' RACE reads. In the table there are tens of thousands of distinct CDR3 sequences, about a quarter of which are singletons. Study-level results: Shrinking CD4+ clones resided mostly in CM and EM, and CD8+ ones in EMRA. The SARS-CoV-2 specificity of second-wave clones reaching peak at day 37 remained unverified. Pre-infection memory harbored some responding clones, suggesting cross-reactive memory joined.

CDR3 length: 11 residues. V lost 0 bases, J lost 10 bases, and 4 bases lay in between. In germline, CDR1 is SGHTA, CDR2 FQGNSA. This clonotype has a handful of counts. What it recognizes is unknown. This rearrangement joins TRBV7-2 to TRBJ2-1, with unresolved D. The sequencing input was PBMCs or a T cell subset sorted from them (not recorded which). The sequence was obtained from a man between 18 and 29 years old who had mild COVID-19 (a few samples of this study predate the infection). Cell type and time point are not known. CDR3 protein: CASSLAREQFF. In DNA form, the CDR3 reads TGTGCCAGCAGCTTAGCTAGGGAGCAGTTCTTC.